Listed below are T cell receptor beta chains from one sample, sequenced in a study of T-cell memory formation after mild COVID-19. TCRdb ran MiXCR on the 5' RACE reads and lists one entry per CDR3 protein. Here the sample spans around 510,000 distinct CDR3 sequences, less than 25% being singletons. The specimen sequenced was PBMCs or a T cell subset sorted from them (not recorded which). These receptors were collected from an adult woman who had mild COVID-19 (a few samples of this study predate the infection). Cell type and time point are not known. The CDR3 runs from the conserved cysteine through the conserved F or W. Fields, in order: V gene, D gene, J gene, clone size, CDR3 protein, CDR3 DNA. D genes are given only for firm matches. Clone size is stated in some rows and not others, as once, few, many or a class when expanded.

v_call: TRBV7-8; d_call: .; j_call: TRBJ2-7; clone_size: many; cdr3_aa: CASSTTDYPYEQYF; cdr3_nt: TGTGCCAGCAGCACTACTGACTACCCGTACGAGCAGTACTTC
v_call: TRBV29-1; d_call: .; j_call: TRBJ1-1; clone_size: few; cdr3_aa: CSVEQGSGTEAFF; cdr3_nt: TGCAGCGTTGAACAGGGGTCTGGCACTGAAGCTTTCTTT
v_call: TRBV7-9; d_call: TRBD2; j_call: TRBJ2-1; clone_size: few; cdr3_aa: CASSLQETSGRWQFF; cdr3_nt: TGTGCCAGCAGCCTCCAGGAGACTAGCGGGAGATGGCAGTTCTTC
v_call: TRBV5-1; d_call: .; j_call: TRBJ2-4; clone_size: .; cdr3_aa: CASSLEPRDTLIAKNIQYF; cdr3_nt: TGCGCCAGCAGCTTAGAACCCCGGGACACCCTAATAGCCAAAAACATTCAGTACTTC
v_call: TRBV7-9; d_call: .; j_call: TRBJ2-7; clone_size: .; cdr3_aa: CASSFGYSGKSRDEQYF; cdr3_nt: TGTGCCAGCAGCTTTGGATACTCAGGGAAGAGCAGAGACGAGCAGTACTTC
v_call: TRBV12-3/TRBV12-4; d_call: TRBD2; j_call: TRBJ2-3; clone_size: .; cdr3_aa: CASSPADRDYTDTQYF; cdr3_nt: TGTGCCAGCAGTCCTGCCGATCGGGACTACACAGATACGCAGTATTTT
v_call: TRBV5-6; d_call: .; j_call: TRBJ2-5; clone_size: .; cdr3_aa: CASSWAGGQETQYF; cdr3_nt: TGTGCCAGCAGCTGGGCAGGGGGGCAAGAGACCCAGTACTTC
v_call: TRBV4-2; d_call: .; j_call: TRBJ2-5; clone_size: .; cdr3_aa: CASSQEGLASDQETQYF; cdr3_nt: TGTGCCAGCAGCCAAGAGGGGCTTGCTAGCGACCAAGAGACCCAGTACTTC
v_call: TRBV5-6; d_call: TRBD1; j_call: TRBJ2-3; clone_size: few; cdr3_aa: CASSLSETGISDTQYF; cdr3_nt: TGTGCCAGCAGCTTGTCGGAGACAGGGATATCGGATACGCAGTATTTT
v_call: TRBV20-1; d_call: .; j_call: TRBJ2-5; clone_size: .; cdr3_aa: CSVDTSGTSLWETQYF; cdr3_nt: TGCAGTGTCGACACGTCCGGGACGAGTCTTTGGGAGACCCAGTACTTC
v_call: TRBV20-1; d_call: .; j_call: TRBJ2-1; clone_size: .; cdr3_aa: CSASSMGVEQFF; cdr3_nt: TGCAGTGCTAGTTCCATGGGAGTTGAGCAGTTCTTC